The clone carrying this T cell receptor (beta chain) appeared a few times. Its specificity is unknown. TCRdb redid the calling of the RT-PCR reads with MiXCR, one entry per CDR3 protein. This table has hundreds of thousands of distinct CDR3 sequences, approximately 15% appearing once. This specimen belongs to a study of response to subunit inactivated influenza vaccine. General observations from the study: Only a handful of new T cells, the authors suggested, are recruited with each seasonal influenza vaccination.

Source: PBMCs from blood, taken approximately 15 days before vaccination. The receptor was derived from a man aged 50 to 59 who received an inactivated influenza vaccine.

CDR3 sequence reads: CASSLRTGQQETQYF. Here the CDR3 DNA reads TGTGCCAGCAGCCTTAGGACGGGACAACAAGAGACCCAGTACTTC. The rearrangement uses TRBV12-3 or TRBV12-4 and TRBJ2-5; D may be TRBD1 (6 bases). The V end lost 6 bases, the J end lost 2 bases, and 16 bases lay between the germline ends. This CDR3 has 15 amino acids.